Sequencing of this T cell receptor (beta chain) was carried out in a study of CD8 T cells in ankylosing spondylitis. Germline-derived CDR1 and CDR2 are DFQATT and SNEGSKA (reference sequence). CDR3 size: 15 residues. Trimming pared 0 bases from V and 7 bases from J, leaving 16 bases between. The TCR beta libraries were generated through quantitative 5'-RACE incorporating molecular barcodes. TCRdb analysed the 5' RACE reads with MiXCR anew, one entry per CDR3 protein. The data contain about 300,000 distinct CDR3 sequences, around 20% of them singletons. Points from the study as a whole: About 8 highly homologous variants made up a TCR beta motif, and this motif appeared characteristic of ankylosing spondylitis blood. Peripheral blood samples showed relatively rare disease-linked clones, and these clones were CD8+.

This clonotype was recorded many times. The antigen is undetermined. The TCR sequence derives from a female donor with ankylosing spondylitis or in good health (not recorded which). Source material: blood, either unsorted or a sorted T cell fraction (not recorded which). This rearrangement joins TRBV20-1 to TRBJ2-1, with a weak D call TRBD1 (5 bases). CDR3 residues: CSARDKLSGWNEQFF. The CDR3 nucleotides are TGCAGTGCTAGAGATAAGTTGTCAGGGTGGAATGAGCAGTTCTTC.